This TCR beta chain was found in a study of control samples from healthy donors and cancer patients. Here immunoSEQ multiplex PCR was the method, and the copy in TCRdb shows in-frame clones only, minus some. This table has some 140,000 clones, roughly 90% appearing once. In germline, CDR1 is SGHNT, CDR2 YYREEE (reference sequence). This CDR3 has 12 residues. Trimming took 4 bases from V and 7 from J, leaving 11 bases between them. This TCR was sampled from a man aged 25 to 40 in good health. The V call is TRBV5-4, the J call TRBJ1-1; D ambiguous. Sequenced material: blood. The CDR3 spells CASSPDLSEAFF. Written as DNA, the CDR3 is TGTGCCAGCAGCCCCGACTTAAGTGAAGCTTTCTTT.